This TCR beta chain is from a study of shared clonotypes between healthy human individuals. Generated by immunoSEQ multiplex PCR, the TCRdb table keeps only in-frame clones and is missing some. The table lists about 380,000 clones, approximately 97% of them singletons. Trimming removed 8 bases from V and 2 bases from J, with 17 bases in between. The CDR3 is 15 amino acids. The V gene's germline CDR1 is MNHNY and CDR2 SVGAGI (reference sequence). The chain combines TRBV6-6 with TRBJ2-3; TRBD1 is a possible D gene (6 bases). Sequenced sample: memory CD8+ T cells sorted from blood. Subset of the sample: CD45RO+ cells pooled with CCR7-negative TemRA cells. This receptor was taken from a man aged 25-40 years in good health. The CDR3 sequence: CASVNTDSYTDTQYF. The CDR3 DNA sequence: TGTGCCAGCGTTAATACGGACAGCTACACAGATACGCAGTATTTT.